These T cell receptor beta chains were read from a single sample in a study of T cells in localized non-small cell lung cancer. The protocol was immunoSEQ multiplex PCR, while the TCRdb copy is restricted to in-frame clones and leaves out a portion. The sample carries roughly 48,000 clones, over 70% recorded once. Sequenced material: PBMCs, taken before any cancer treatment. These receptor sequences come from a woman aged 35-70 years with stage II lung adenocarcinoma. Each CDR3 is given with its conserved first and last residue. The D gene is left open where the match is weak. Where a row states a size, it is once, few, many or the class of an expanded clone; other rows omit it.

>TRBD1|TRBV9|TRBJ2-2|.
TGTGCCAGCAGAGCGGACAGGGAGAACACCGGGGAGCTGTTTTTT
CASRADRENTGELFF
>.|TRBV9|TRBJ1-1|.
TGTGCCAGCAGCGTAAAATTTAACACTGAAGCTTTCTTT
CASSVKFNTEAFF
>TRBD1|TRBV11-2|TRBJ1-2|.
TGTGCCAGCTCCTGGGGGACAGGGGACACTACCTTC
CASSWGTGDTTF
>TRBD2|TRBV19|TRBJ2-5|few
TGTGCCAGTAGTTCCCAGCGGGGGGGTTGGGAGACCCAGTACTTC
CASSSQRGGWETQYF
>TRBD1|TRBV7-8|TRBJ1-1|.
TGTGCCAGCAGCCGAGGGACAGGGGAGTACGCTTTCTTT
CASSRGTGEYAFF
>TRBD1|TRBV5-8|TRBJ1-1|few
TGTGCCAGCAGCCCATTCTCCGGGACAGCTAGAGAAGCTTTCTTT
CASSPFSGTAREAFF
>.|TRBV5-4|TRBJ1-3|.
TGTGCCAGCAGCTCCGGACAGGGAAACACCATATATTTT
CASSSGQGNTIYF
>.|TRBV25-1|TRBJ2-5|.
TGTGCCAGCAGTGAAGATCTAGCGCAAGAGACCCAGTACTTC
CASSEDLAQETQYF
>.|TRBV29-1|TRBJ2-7|.
TGCAGCGTTCGAACAGGAGAGCAGTACTTC
CSVRTGEQYF
>.|TRBV6-5|TRBJ1-6|.
TGTGCCAGCAGTGGGGACTATAATTCACCCCTCCACTTT
CASSGDYNSPLHF
>.|TRBV19|TRBJ1-3|.
TGTGCCAGTAGGATCGGCACTGGAAACACCATATATTTT
CASRIGTGNTIYF
>.|TRBV11-2|TRBJ1-3|.
TGTGCCAGCAGCTCGTGGTCTGGAAACACCATATATTTT
CASSSWSGNTIYF
>.|TRBV7-2|TRBJ2-1|.
TGTGCCAGCAGCTTTGATAGCAGAAGGGTAAATGAGCAGTTCTTC
CASSFDSRRVNEQFF
>.|TRBV2|TRBJ1-1|medium-sized
TGTGCCAGCAGTGCCACCTTGAACACTGAAGCTTTCTTT
CASSATLNTEAFF
>.|TRBV27|TRBJ2-1|.
TGTGCCAGCAGTCAACCAATATTGAACAGGGCTGATGAGCAGTTCTTC
CASSQPILNRADEQFF
>TRBD1|TRBV2|TRBJ2-7|.
TGTGCCAGCAGTGAACGTGGACAGGGACTCTACGAGCAGTACTTC
CASSERGQGLYEQYF
>.|TRBV5-5|TRBJ1-1|.
TGTGCCAGCAGCTGGGAGCTTTCCGTCGGAGCTTTCTTT
CASSWELSVGAFF
>TRBD1|TRBV29-1|TRBJ1-1|.
TGCAGCGTTAGGAACAGGGGGGATACTGAAGCTTTCTTT
CSVRNRGDTEAFF
>.|TRBV4-1|TRBJ2-4|once
TGCGCCAGCAGTAGGTGGGGGGGGCAGGACATTCAGTACTTC
CASSRWGGQDIQYF
>TRBD1|TRBV9|TRBJ2-5|.
TGTGCCAGCAGCCCCCGGACAGGGGACCTCCAAGAGACCCAGTACTTC
CASSPRTGDLQETQYF
>.|TRBV5-4|TRBJ1-4|.
TGTGCCAGCAGCTTGGAGGGATTAAATGAAAAACTGTTTTTT
CASSLEGLNEKLFF
>.|TRBV7-2|TRBJ1-5|few
TGTGCCAGCAGCTTAGCGGGTGGGGATCAGCCCCAGCATTTT
CASSLAGGDQPQHF
>.|TRBV20-1|TRBJ2-1|.
TGCAGTGCCCTAACCACCAATGAGCAGTTCTTC
CSALTTNEQFF
>.|TRBV30|TRBJ1-1|.
TGTGCGTGGATTTTTCCGGGACGGAAGAACACTGAAGCTTTCTTT
CAWIFPGRKNTEAFF
>.|TRBV2|TRBJ1-2|.
TGTGCCAGCAGTGAAACTTCCAGCCGTGTTGGCTACACCTTC
CASSETSSRVGYTF
>TRBD1|TRBV6-5|TRBJ1-2|.
TGTGCCAGCAGTTCACAGGGGGATGGCTACACCTTC
CASSSQGDGYTF